The 24 T cell receptor beta chains listed next were all sequenced from one sample in a study of post-analysis software for immune sequencing data (dated by TCRdb to between 2015 and 2017). What the work shows at the level of the full study, not this receptor alone: Roughly 5 TRBV segments, including TRBV5-6, TRBV5-1 and TRBV20-1, were significantly more frequent in patients than controls.

No antigens are known for them. The library was built by means of PCR. TCRdb shows the sequencer as Illumina HiSeq 2500. To reduce PCR and sequencing biases, unique molecular identifiers were incorporated into the TCR beta cDNA libraries. TCRdb trimmed the raw reads at Q25, called clones with MiXCR and kept productive beta chains. Entries that share a CDR3 protein sequence are merged under the most common genes and DNA. The sample has around 770,000 distinct CDR3 sequences on record, approximately 44% of them singletons. Roughly 5.2% of the sample is held by the ten biggest clonotypes. Sequenced input: blood. The receptor source for this set is a girl aged 5-17 years with multiple sclerosis.

The chain recombines TRBV28 with TRBJ2-7, with 7 bases identical to TRBD1. Germline CDR1 is MDHEN and CDR2 is SYDVKM. The junction had 7 bases not matched to a gene; V was cut back by 4 bases and J by 1 base. The CDR3 loop spans 15 amino acids. Written as DNA, the CDR3 is TGTGCCAGCAGTTCGTCCGACAGGGAATCCTACGAGCAGTACTTC. This sequence encodes CASSSSDRESYEQYF.

The CDR3 reads CASVRGPYEQYF. The CDR3 DNA is TGTGCCAGCGTGAGGGGGCCGTACGAGCAGTACTTC. V is TRBV6-1 and J is TRBJ2-7; 7 bases agree with TRBD1. Trimming took 8 bases from V and 4 from J; bases not matched to a gene: 5. The CDR3 runs to 12 residues. Germline CDR1 reads MNHNS; CDR2 reads SASEGT.

This clonotype was picked up a small number of times. This chain links TRBV28 with TRBJ2-1, with 7 bases matching TRBD1. The germline CDR1 and CDR2 sequences are MDHEN and SYDVKM. Trimming took 6 bases from V and 9 from J; bases not matched to a gene: 11. The CDR3 runs 14 residues. CDR3 in amino acids: CASRGQMLSGEQFF. In DNA, the CDR3 is TGTGCCAGCAGGGGACAGATGTTAAGCGGTGAGCAGTTCTTC.

The chain combines TRBV5-5 with TRBJ2-1; D may be TRBD1 (5 bases). CDR1 SGHKS and CDR2 YYEKEE come from the germline V gene (reference sequence). Trimming shortened V by 0 bases and J by 6 bases, and 13 bases separated the two germline ends. This CDR3 is 15 amino acids long. The CDR3 reads CASSLDPGRGNEQFF. CDR3 in DNA: TGTGCCAGCAGCTTGGACCCAGGGCGAGGCAATGAGCAGTTCTTC.

There are a few counts of this clonotype. CDR3 loop: CASSQLAVSSYNEQFF. The CDR3 DNA reads TGTGCCAGCAGCCAGCTAGCGGTAAGCTCCTACAATGAGCAGTTCTTC. V usage is TRBV7-2 and J usage is TRBJ2-1, with 7 bases lining up with TRBD2. The CDR3 spans 16 residues. Germline trimming cut 5 bases from V and 0 bases from J; bases unmatched to any gene: 7. Germline loops: CDR1 SGHTA, CDR2 FQGNSA.

This clonotype showed up just a few times. The V call is TRBV6-1, the J call TRBJ2-7, with TRBD1 identical over 9 bases. The CDR3 contains 15 residues. From germline, CDR1 is MNHNS and CDR2 SASEGT. V shed 5 bases and J 1 base; nucleotides not matched to a gene: 6. CDR3 nucleotides: TGTGCCAGCAGTCACCGGGACAGGGCTTCCTACGAGCAGTACTTC. Amino acids: CASSHRDRASYEQYF.

This clonotype was found a few times. V and J are TRBV3-1 and TRBJ2-3; D unclear. This CDR3 is 15 amino acids long. Germline V gives CDR1 LGHDT, CDR2 YNNKEL (reference sequence). Trimming shortened V by 5 bases and J by 2 bases, and 14 bases separated the two germline ends. The CDR3 DNA reads as TGTGCCAGCAGCAGTACAATTTTGGTCACAGATACGCAGTATTTT. Translated, it gives CASSSTILVTDTQYF.

The CDR3 is CASSLGRRITYNEQFF. The CDR3 DNA reads as TGTGCCAGCAGCTTAGGCAGAAGGATCACCTACAATGAGCAGTTCTTC. The V call is TRBV13, the J call TRBJ2-1; no firm D call. This CDR3 contains 16 residues. Germline V gives CDR1 PRHDT, CDR2 FYEKMQ (reference sequence). V was pared by 0 bases and J by 2 bases, with 11 bases between.

The chain has TRBV20-1 and TRBJ2-1, with a possible D match to TRBD1 (5 bases). This CDR3 spans 14 amino acids. In germline, CDR1 is DFQATT, CDR2 SNEGSKA (reference sequence). Trimming left V 4 bases short and J 2 bases short, with 12 bases between. Written as DNA, the CDR3 is TGCAGTGCTAAAAACCCAGGGACCTACAATGAGCAGTTCTTC. Translating it yields CSAKNPGTYNEQFF.

This clonotype showed up just a few times. This chain connects TRBV6-6 to TRBJ1-5; D is ambiguous. The germline CDR1 and CDR2 sequences are MNHNY and SVGAGI (reference sequence). Trimming shortened V by 6 bases and J by 8 bases, and 8 bases separated the two germline ends. There are 11 residues in the CDR3. The DNA of the CDR3 is TGTGCCAGCAGCCACCGGGAGCCCCAGCATTTT. This translates into CASSHREPQHF.

This clonotype was counted a few times. J is TRBJ2-3 and V is TRBV20-1, with 8 bases fitting TRBD1. Germline lookup yields CDR1 DFQATT and CDR2 SNEGSKA (reference sequence). CDR3 length: 15 amino acids. J was trimmed by 0 bases and V by 2 bases; bases with no gene match: 4. This chain's CDR3 is CSARWRQGSTDTQYF. The CDR3 DNA follows: TGCAGTGCTAGATGGAGACAGGGGAGCACAGATACGCAGTATTTT.

The gene calls are TRBV24-1 and TRBJ2-1; tentatively, D is TRBD1 or TRBD2 (5 bases each). The CDR3 is made up of 17 amino acids. V gave up 4 bases and J gave up 0 bases, with 15 bases separating them. Germline V lookup: CDR1 KGHDR, CDR2 SFDVKD. For the CDR3, the DNA is TGTGCCACCAGTGAGGACCAGGGAGACGGCTCCTACAATGAGCAGTTCTTC. This encodes CATSEDQGDGSYNEQFF.

The genes are TRBV6-5 and TRBJ2-3, with D perhaps TRBD1 (6 bases). This CDR3 has 13 residues. Germline V CDR1 and CDR2: MNHEY, SVGAGI. The V end lost 4 bases, the J end lost 5 bases, and 10 bases lay between the germline ends. CDR3 nucleotides: TGTGCCAGCAGTTGGACAGAGAAAGATACGCAGTATTTT. This encodes CASSWTEKDTQYF.

The V gene is TRBV11-2, the J gene TRBJ2-1, with D perhaps being TRBD1 or TRBD2 (5 bases each). The germline V and J ends were trimmed by 1 base and 8 bases, with 12 bases remaining between them. Germline lookup yields CDR1 SGHAT and CDR2 FQNNGV. CDR3 length: 14 residues. CDR3 DNA: TGTGCCAGCAGCTTAGGGGGACGCCCCGATGAGCAGTTCTTC. Its translation is CASSLGGRPDEQFF.

The DNA of the CDR3 is TGTGCCAGCAGCTTAAGCAGGGGGCGAATGGGGACTGAAGCTTTCTTT. It specifies CASSLSRGRMGTEAFF. The V gene is TRBV7-3, the J gene TRBJ1-1, with 8 bases that match TRBD1. CDR1 and CDR2 from the germline V gene are SGHTA and FQGTGA. V shed 1 base and J 5 bases; nucleotides not matched to a gene: 9. The CDR3 sequence is 16 residues long.

This chain joins TRBV7-9 and TRBJ2-5; 10 bases are shared with TRBD2. CDR1 and CDR2 from the germline V gene are SEHNR and FQNEAQ (reference sequence). The V and J ends lost 5 bases and 5 bases, in that order; junction bases with no gene match: 23. The CDR3 runs to 20 residues. In DNA, the CDR3 is TGTGCCAGCAGCCCCCCACCAACCTCCAATAGCGGGAGGTCGCCGGAGACCCAGTACTTC. It specifies CASSPPPTSNSGRSPETQYF.

This clonotype was counted only a few times. The chain combines TRBV12-3 or TRBV12-4 with TRBJ2-3; D remains ambiguous. V was trimmed by 6 bases and J by 2 bases, leaving 9 bases between them. The CDR3 spans 13 residues. CDR3 nucleotide sequence: TGTGCCAGCAGCTACGGATACACAGATACGCAGTATTTT. Its protein is CASSYGYTDTQYF.

This clonotype has a count of ten or more. The chain has TRBV6-5 and TRBJ2-7; 10 positions match TRBD2. This CDR3 is built from 16 residues. In germline, CDR1 is MNHEY, CDR2 SVGAGI. The J segment lost 5 bases and the V segment lost 4 bases, leaving 11 bases of the junction unmatched. DNA of the CDR3: TGTGCCAGCAGTTCACTTTCTAGCGGGAGTATCAACGAGCAGTACTTC. Its translation is CASSSLSSGSINEQYF.

The chain has TRBV2 and TRBJ2-5, with D possibly matching TRBD1 (6 bases). The J call may be in error: the DNA end matches TRBJ2-7 better. The CDR3 is 14 amino acids. The V gene's germline CDR1 is SNHLY and CDR2 FYNNEI. The CDR3 region is CASSEVTGTSEQYF. The CDR3 coding sequence is TGTGCCAGCAGTGAAGTGACAGGCACCTCCGAGCAGTACTTC.

The V and J genes are TRBV6-5 and TRBJ1-2; D might be TRBD1 (6 bases). V gave up 0 bases and J gave up 6 bases, with 17 bases separating them. Germline loops: CDR1 MNHEY, CDR2 SVGAGI. The CDR3 contains 16 residues. The CDR3 DNA sequence: TGTGCCAGCAGTTACTCTACCGGGACAATTCCTGATGGCTACACCTTC. Amino acids: CASSYSTGTIPDGYTF.

The genes are TRBV7-9 and TRBJ2-1; D possibly uses TRBD1 or TRBD2 (5 bases each). This CDR3 region has 14 residues. Trimming cost V 3 bases and J 6 bases, with 12 bases left between them. Germline loops: CDR1 SEHNR, CDR2 FQNEAQ (reference sequence). CDR3 nucleotide sequence: TGTGCCAGCAGCTTCAGGGAGCTGACCAATGAGCAGTTCTTC. Its protein product is CASSFRELTNEQFF.

V is TRBV28 and J is TRBJ1-2, with 10 nucleotides matching TRBD1. This CDR3 has 16 residues. Trimming at V came to 3 bases and at J to 1 base, leaving 5 bases not matched to a gene. Germline V lookup: CDR1 MDHEN, CDR2 SYDVKM. The CDR3 is CASSLGQGHYNYGYTF. The CDR3 bases are TGTGCCAGCAGTTTGGGACAGGGGCACTATAACTATGGCTACACCTTC.

This clonotype was picked up a small number of times. This chain uses TRBV20-1 with TRBJ2-5; 9 bases fit TRBD2. Germline V lookup: CDR1 DFQATT, CDR2 SNEGSKA (reference sequence). CDR3 length equals 14 residues. Trimming took 3 bases from V and 11 from J; bases not matched to a gene: 13. The CDR3 protein is CSASPGTSFNVQYF. In nucleotides, the CDR3 is TGCAGTGCTAGCCCCGGGACTAGCTTCAACGTGCAGTACTTC.

This chain joins TRBV29-1 and TRBJ2-7; tentatively, D is TRBD2 (7 bases). Germline V gene data show CDR1 as SQVTM and CDR2 as ANQGSEA. The CDR3 runs to 13 residues. Trimming pared 7 bases from V and 2 bases from J, leaving 15 bases between. The CDR3 protein is CSAGGGAAYEQYF. CDR3 in DNA: TGCAGCGCCGGTGGGGGGGCGGCCTACGAGCAGTACTTC.